Shown below are 23 T cell receptor beta chains from a single sample sequenced in a study of molecular identifiers for immune sequencing clone quantification. A single record per CDR3 protein comes from TCRdb applying MiXCR to the PCR reads. The sample records approximately 97,000 distinct CDR3 sequences, roughly a quarter being singletons. The sample comprised naive CD8+ T cells from blood, with Jurkat cell RNA spiked in. Subset of the sample: FACS-sorted CD8+CD4-CCR7+CD45RA+ naive T cells. The source is a human donor in good health. Some libraries in this study had Jurkat cell RNA spiked in.

This clonotype was counted once. A read error may explain this, as a much larger clone is one base away. V and J are TRBV7-9 and TRBJ1-5; D is ambiguous. Matching the DNA end better, TRBJ2-3 makes the J call doubtful. The CDR3 is 12 amino acids. Per germline, CDR1 SEHNR and CDR2 FQNEAQ (reference sequence). CDR3 nucleotides: TGTGCCAGCAGCTTAGACGACGGGCCCCAGTATTTT. Protein product: CASSLDDGPQYF.

This clonotype was seen many times. The rearrangement links TRBV9 to TRBJ1-1; D uncertain. CDR1 is SGDLS and CDR2 is YYNGEE in the germline V gene. The CDR3 runs 12 residues. V was shortened by 0 bases and J by 4 bases, with 4 bases between the two germline ends. The CDR3 nucleotides read TGTGCCAGCAGCGTAGGAGGCACTGAAGCTTTCTTT. As protein: CASSVGGTEAFF.

This clonotype was observed many times. The chain is built from TRBV12-3 or TRBV12-4 and TRBJ1-1; the match to TRBD1 covers 7 bases. Trimming at V came to 5 bases and at J to 8 bases, leaving 11 bases not matched to a gene. The CDR3 sequence is 14 residues long. The CDR3 nucleotides are TGTGCCAGCAGTGGAACGACAGGGCTCGGCGAAGCTTTCTTT. It encodes CASSGTTGLGEAFF.

This clonotype was recorded at least ten times. The V gene is TRBV5-4, the J gene TRBJ2-7; the match to TRBD2 covers 15 bases. CDR3 length equals 13 residues. V gave up 5 bases and J gave up 9 bases; unmatched junction bases: 3. The V gene's germline CDR1 is SGHNT and CDR2 YYREEE (reference sequence). The CDR3 region is CASRGLAGGPQYF. Written as DNA, the CDR3 is TGTGCCAGCAGGGGACTAGCGGGAGGACCGCAGTACTTC.

To note about this clonotype: This sequence may be a read error, since a much larger clone differs from it by one base. V is TRBV20-1 and J is TRBJ2-1; the D is unclear. Germline V gene lookup returns CDR1 DFQATT and CDR2 SNEGSKA (reference sequence). The CDR3 covers 15 residues. V was pared by 5 bases and J by 0 bases, with 14 bases between. The CDR3 spells CSALPGFRSYNEQFF. The CDR3 DNA sequence: TGCAGTGCTCTGCCCGGCTTCCGCTCCTACAATGAGCAGTTCTTC.

The chain recombines TRBV27 with TRBJ2-7; D not resolved. Germline V gene lookup returns CDR1 MNHEY and CDR2 SMNVEV (reference sequence). The V gene lost 3 bases and the J gene lost 2 bases, with 11 bases spanning the gap. The CDR3 is 14 amino acids. In DNA, the CDR3 is TGTGCCAGCAGTTTCGCCGATAATACCTACGAGCAGTACTTC. Residues: CASSFADNTYEQYF.

This clonotype was detected many times. The genes are TRBV4-1 and TRBJ2-1, with D unclear. The CDR3 has 14 residues. V gave up 0 bases and J gave up 8 bases, with 11 bases separating them. Germline CDR1 is MGHRA and CDR2 is YSYEKL. This CDR3 reads CASSQDPALDEQFF. The CDR3 nucleotides read TGCGCCAGCAGCCAAGATCCGGCGTTAGATGAGCAGTTCTTC.

With respect to this clonotype: A read error is possible here, since a much larger clone lies one base away. DNA of the CDR3: TGTGCCTGCAGCTCGAACCCAACTGGGGGATATGAAAAACTGTTTTTT. Protein product: CACSSNPTGGYEKLFF. The chain employs TRBV7-9 and TRBJ1-4; a possible D gene is TRBD1 (5 bases). The CDR3 sequence is 16 residues long. Germline V gene data show CDR1 as SEHNR and CDR2 as FQNEAQ (reference sequence).

In its sample, this clonotype was seen many times. The genes are TRBV11-2 and TRBJ2-7; possibly TRBD2 for D (6 bases). Germline CDR1 SGHAT, CDR2 FQNNGV. Between the trimmed V and J ends, which lost 3 bases and 2 bases, there was a span of 8 bases. The CDR3 length is 13 residues. The CDR3 DNA reads as TGTGCCAGCAGCTTCGGGGGAGCCTACGAGCAGTACTTC. Translating gives CASSFGGAYEQYF.

On this clonotype: A much larger clone lies one base from this, so it may be a read error. The genes are TRBV10-2 and TRBJ1-1; D is uncertain. The V gene's germline CDR1 is WSHSY and CDR2 SAAADI. Trimming shortened V by 3 bases and J by 12 bases, and 11 bases separated the two germline ends. CDR3 size: 11 residues. This CDR3 reads CASSEGDPTFF. CDR3 bases: TGCGCCAGCAGTGAAGGCGATCCGACTTTCTTT.

CDR3 nucleotide sequence: TGTGCCAGCAGTCGGGACAGTCAAGAGACCCAGTACTTC. Translating it yields CASSRDSQETQYF. The J gene is TRBJ2-5, the V gene TRBV12-3 or TRBV12-4; 7 bases are a match to TRBD1. V lost 5 bases to trimming and J lost 2 bases; unmatched junction nucleotides: 2. This CDR3 is 13 amino acids long.

This clonotype has a handful of counts. The V and J genes are TRBV6-1 and TRBJ2-7; 10 nucleotides agree with TRBD1. V lost 5 bases and J lost 5; bases outside the gene matches: 6. The germline gives CDR1 MNHNS, CDR2 SASEGT. CDR3 length: 14 residues. The CDR3 sequence is CASSLTGGPHEQYF. Written as DNA, the CDR3 is TGTGCCAGCAGTCTGACAGGGGGCCCCCACGAGCAGTACTTC.

At least ten counts were recorded for this clonotype. The CDR3 region has the DNA TGTGCCAGCAGCCCTAATTGGGGCCCCTACGAGCAGTACTTC. Translating it yields CASSPNWGPYEQYF. The V call is TRBV7-9, the J call TRBJ2-7; D may be TRBD1 (5 bases). The V end lost 5 bases, the J end lost 2 bases, and 13 bases lay between the germline ends. The CDR3 covers 14 residues. Germline V gives CDR1 SEHNR, CDR2 FQNEAQ (reference sequence).

This clonotype appeared many times. V and J are TRBV25-1 and TRBJ2-1; TRBD2 aligns across 7 bases. The CDR3 sequence is 17 residues long. Germline V lookup: CDR1 MGHDK, CDR2 SYGVNS. V lost 3 bases, J lost 2 bases, and 10 bases stayed unmatched. Here the CDR3 DNA reads TGTGCCAGCAGTGACGACGACCTAGCGGCTACCTACAATGAGCAGTTCTTC. This gives the protein CASSDDDLAATYNEQFF.

This clonotype came up many times. The rearrangement joins TRBV4-3 to TRBJ1-4; tentative D call: TRBD1 (5 bases). Germline loops: CDR1 LGHNA, CDR2 YSLEER. The ends were cut back, 0 bases at V and 4 bases at J, with 24 bases in the middle. The CDR3 consists of 20 residues. The CDR3 region is CASSQDLSGGQGGNNEKLFF. CDR3 nucleotide sequence: TGCGCCAGCAGCCAAGATCTATCGGGCGGGCAGGGAGGGAATAATGAAAAACTGTTTTTT.

In this sample, this clonotype turned up many times. The V gene is TRBV27, the J gene TRBJ2-5; D is unresolved. There are 13 residues in the CDR3. Trimming shortened V by 4 bases and J by 1 base, and 7 bases separated the two germline ends. The germline V gene encodes CDR1 MNHEY and CDR2 SMNVEV (reference sequence). The DNA for the CDR3 is TGTGCCAGCAGTTCTCTAAGCCAAGAGACCCAGTACTTC. Translating gives CASSSLSQETQYF.

This clonotype occurred many times. This chain links TRBV20-1 with TRBJ2-4, with D tentatively TRBD1 (5 bases). This CDR3 region has 14 residues. Germline CDR1 reads DFQATT; CDR2 reads SNEGSKA (reference sequence). Trimming took off 0 bases at V and 1 base at J, with 7 bases between the two ends. CDR3 sequence: CSARDKGAKNIQYF. The DNA of the CDR3 is TGCAGTGCTAGAGATAAGGGGGCCAAAAACATTCAGTACTTC.

This clonotype came up many times. This chain joins TRBV15 and TRBJ2-3; D is undetermined. The CDR3 consists of 15 residues. Germline loops: CDR1 LNHNV, CDR2 YYDKDF (reference sequence). Trimming left V 5 bases short and J 2 bases short, with 14 bases between. CDR3 sequence: CATSLYRATTDTQYF. In DNA form, the CDR3 reads TGTGCCACCAGCTTATACCGGGCCACCACAGATACGCAGTATTTT.

V and J are TRBV5-6 and TRBJ1-2; no clear D. CDR1 is SGHDT and CDR2 is YYEEEE in the germline V gene. The ends were cut back, 2 bases at V and 9 bases at J, with 23 bases in the middle. The CDR3 length is 16 residues. This CDR3 reads CASSLMSGGGSDSYTF. The DNA for the CDR3 is TGTGCCAGCAGCTTAATGAGCGGAGGAGGGAGTGATAGCTACACCTTC.

The CDR3 DNA sequence: TGTGCCAGCAGCTCGCCAGGGGAAGGCCCCGGGGAGCTGTTTTTT. Translating gives CASSSPGEGPGELFF. The J gene is TRBJ2-2, the V gene TRBV7-9, with a weak D call TRBD1 (6 bases). This CDR3 has 15 amino acids. The V and J ends lost 4 bases and 6 bases respectively, with 15 bases between them. In germline, CDR1 is SEHNR, CDR2 FQNEAQ (reference sequence).

This clonotype was recorded many times. The chain is built from TRBV2 and TRBJ2-3, with TRBD2 identical over 7 bases. Germline V CDR1 and CDR2: SNHLY, FYNNEI. With 7 bases clipped from V and 0 bases from J, the junction kept 7 bases outside the gene matches. This CDR3 is 15 amino acids long. CDR3 protein: CASTGTTSSTDTQYF. The CDR3 nucleotides read TGTGCCAGCACCGGGACTACCTCTAGCACAGATACGCAGTATTTT.

This clonotype was picked up a small number of times. The chain has TRBV6-2 or TRBV6-3 and TRBJ2-7, with 8 bases identical to TRBD2. V lost 8 bases to trimming and J lost 2 bases; unmatched junction nucleotides: 5. The CDR3 length is 13 residues. Germline V gene sequence: CDR1 MNHEY, CDR2 SVGEGT. The CDR3 bases are TGTGCCAGCGACGGGGGGGAGCCCTACGAGCAGTACTTC. It yields the protein CASDGGEPYEQYF.

The sample holds many counts of this clonotype. This chain joins TRBV11-2 and TRBJ2-1; 8 bases map to TRBD1. Per the germline V gene, CDR1 is SGHAT and CDR2 is FQNNGV. This CDR3 has 17 residues. Unmatched junction bases numbered 13, after V lost 5 bases and J lost 4 bases. As DNA, the CDR3 is TGTGCCAGCAGCCCCCAGCTGGGGACAGGTGTTTACAATGAGCAGTTCTTC. As protein: CASSPQLGTGVYNEQFF.